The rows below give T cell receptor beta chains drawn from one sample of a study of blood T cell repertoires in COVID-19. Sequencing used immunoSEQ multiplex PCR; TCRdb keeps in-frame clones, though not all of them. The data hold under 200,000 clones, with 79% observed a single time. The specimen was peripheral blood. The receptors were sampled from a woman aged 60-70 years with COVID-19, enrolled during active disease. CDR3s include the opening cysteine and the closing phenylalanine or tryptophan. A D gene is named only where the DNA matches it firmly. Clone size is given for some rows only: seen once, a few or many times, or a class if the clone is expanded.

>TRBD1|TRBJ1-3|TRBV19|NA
CATSTGPGNTIYF
TGTGCCACCTCGACAGGGCCCGGAAACACCATATATTTT
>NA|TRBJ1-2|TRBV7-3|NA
CASSFTGYGYTF
TGTGCCAGCAGCTTTACAGGATATGGCTACACCTTC
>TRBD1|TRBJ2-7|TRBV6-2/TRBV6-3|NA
CASSESLGTGIYEQYF
TGTGCCAGCAGCGAATCCCTGGGGACAGGGATCTACGAGCAGTACTTC
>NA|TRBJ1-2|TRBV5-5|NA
CASSYESIRTTTYGYTF
TGTGCCAGCAGCTACGAATCGATCCGGACAACAACCTATGGCTACACCTTC
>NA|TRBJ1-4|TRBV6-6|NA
CASTNRANEKLFF
TGTGCCAGTACGAACAGGGCTAATGAAAAACTGTTTTTT
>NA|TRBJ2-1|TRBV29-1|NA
CSVEVLTGYPQFF
TGCAGCGTTGAAGTCCTTACAGGGTATCCGCAGTTCTTC
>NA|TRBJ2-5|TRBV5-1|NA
CASSSPVLAQETQYF
TGCGCCAGCAGCTCCCCTGTACTAGCCCAAGAGACCCAGTACTTC
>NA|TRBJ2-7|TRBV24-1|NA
CATSSGYEQYF
TGTGCCACCAGTTCAGGCTACGAGCAGTACTTC
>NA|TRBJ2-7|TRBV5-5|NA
CASSQTPRGFYEQYF
TGTGCCAGCAGCCAAACCCCGCGGGGTTTCTACGAGCAGTACTTC
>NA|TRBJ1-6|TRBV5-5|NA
CASSFTYNSPLHF
TGTGCCAGCAGCTTCACATACAATTCACCCCTCCACTTT
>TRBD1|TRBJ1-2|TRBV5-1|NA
CASSLSRDSNYGYTF
TGCGCCAGCAGCTTGTCACGGGACAGTAACTATGGCTACACCTTC
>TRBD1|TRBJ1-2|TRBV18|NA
CASSPPFMQGDSGYTF
TGTGCCAGCTCACCACCTTTCATGCAGGGGGACTCTGGCTACACCTTC
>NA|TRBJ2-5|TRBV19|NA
CASSSRQAQETQYF
TGTGCCAGTAGTTCACGACAAGCCCAAGAGACCCAGTACTTC
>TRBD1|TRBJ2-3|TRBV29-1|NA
CSVMTGMVHRDTQYF
TGCAGCGTCATGACAGGGATGGTACACAGAGATACGCAGTATTTT
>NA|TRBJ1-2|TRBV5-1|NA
CASSSGGNYGYTF
TGCGCCAGCAGCTCAGGAGGGAACTATGGCTACACCTTC
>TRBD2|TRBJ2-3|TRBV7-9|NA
CASSFSFGTSGTSTDTQYF
TGTGCCAGCAGCTTCTCATTCGGGACTAGCGGCACTAGCACAGATACGCAGTATTTT
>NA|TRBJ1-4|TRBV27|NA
CASSRTGITNEKLFF
TGTGCCAGCAGCCGCACGGGGATCACTAATGAAAAACTGTTTTTT
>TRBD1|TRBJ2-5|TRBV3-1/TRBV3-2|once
CASSRSGGWETQYF
TGTGCCAGCAGCCGGTCAGGGGGCTGGGAGACCCAGTACTTC
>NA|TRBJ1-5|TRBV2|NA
CASSEASRRSDQPQHF
TGTGCCAGCAGTGAAGCGTCTCGAAGATCGGATCAGCCCCAGCATTTT
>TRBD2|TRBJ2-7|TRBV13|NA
CASSMTSGPSSYEQYF
TGTGCCAGCAGCATGACTAGCGGGCCTAGCTCCTACGAGCAGTACTTC
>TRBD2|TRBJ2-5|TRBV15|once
CATSSRGGGETQYF
TGTGCCACCAGCTCTCGGGGGGGCGGGGAGACCCAGTACTTC
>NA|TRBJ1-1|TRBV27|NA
CASSVSRRGAEAFF
TGTGCCAGCAGCGTTAGCCGTCGGGGGGCTGAAGCTTTCTTT
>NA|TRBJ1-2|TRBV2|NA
CASSGGGPSNYGYTF
TGTGCCAGCAGTGGAGGAGGGCCCAGTAACTATGGCTACACCTTC
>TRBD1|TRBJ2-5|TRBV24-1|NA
CATSDKRAGGAETQYF
TGTGCCACCAGTGATAAGAGGGCAGGGGGCGCAGAGACCCAGTACTTC
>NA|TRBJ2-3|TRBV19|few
CASSMWRLGDTQYF
TGTGCCAGTAGTATGTGGCGGCTTGGGGATACGCAGTATTTT
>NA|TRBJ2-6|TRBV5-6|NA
CASSRHMTASGANVLTF
TGTGCCAGCAGCCGACACATGACCGCCTCTGGGGCCAACGTCCTGACTTTC
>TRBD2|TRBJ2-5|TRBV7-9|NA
CASTGTSFQETQYF
TGTGCCAGCACCGGGACTAGTTTCCAAGAGACCCAGTACTTC
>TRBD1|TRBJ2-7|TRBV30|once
CAWETGNSYEQYF
TGTGCCTGGGAGACAGGGAACTCCTACGAGCAGTACTTC
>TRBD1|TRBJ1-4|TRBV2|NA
CASSDRLTGSNEKLFF
TGTGCCAGCAGTGATCGGCTGACAGGGAGTAATGAAAAACTGTTTTTT
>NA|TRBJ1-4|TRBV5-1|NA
CASSLSGFEKLFF
TGCGCCAGCAGCTTGTCCGGGTTTGAAAAACTGTTTTTT
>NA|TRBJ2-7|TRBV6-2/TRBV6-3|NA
CASTPRQRSWWREQYF
TGTGCCAGCACCCCGAGGCAGCGCTCTTGGTGGAGAGAGCAGTACTTC
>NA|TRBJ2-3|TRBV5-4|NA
CASSLRTRIDTQYF
TGTGCCAGCAGCCTCCGCACTCGAATAGATACGCAGTATTTT
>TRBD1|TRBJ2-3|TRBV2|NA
CASSRDRGSTDTQYF
TGTGCCAGCAGTAGGGACAGGGGTAGCACAGATACGCAGTATTTT
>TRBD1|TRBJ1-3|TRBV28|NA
CASSPRPGTGGLYGNTIYF
TGTGCCAGCAGTCCCAGACCCGGGACAGGGGGGTTGTACGGAAACACCATATATTTT
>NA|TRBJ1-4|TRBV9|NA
CASSVLATTNEKLFF
TGTGCCAGCAGCGTCTTAGCAACAACTAATGAAAAACTGTTTTTT
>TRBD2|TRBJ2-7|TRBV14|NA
CASSQLLAGAHEQYF
TGTGCCAGCAGCCAATTGCTAGCGGGAGCCCACGAGCAGTACTTC
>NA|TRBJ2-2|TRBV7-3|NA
CASSLVTGTGELFF
TGTGCCAGCAGCTTAGTCACAGGGACCGGGGAGCTGTTTTTT
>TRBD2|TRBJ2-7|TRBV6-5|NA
CASSSLAGGPYEQYF
TGTGCCAGCAGTTCACTAGCGGGAGGACCCTACGAGCAGTACTTC
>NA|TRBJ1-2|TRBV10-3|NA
CAISESQAGYGYTF
TGTGCCATCAGTGAGTCCCAGGCCGGCTATGGCTACACCTTC